The text below deals with one TCR beta chain. What this receptor recognizes is not known. Within one base of it there is no much larger clone, and no base qualities were kept. The sample originates from a study of T cells in Graves' hyperthyroidism and ophthalmopathy (dated by TCRdb to between 2018 and 2020). The study in broad terms: Peripheral blood was collected at initial diagnosis, before any treatment. The study also compared thyroid tissue and blood T-cell repertoires from more than 5 Graves' hyperthyroidism patients. Following sampling, methimazole starting at 30 mg daily was given to hyperthyroidism patients, and high-dose intravenous methylprednisolone was given to ophthalmopathy patients. A discovery cohort of 95 to 100 patients, 43 with Graves' ophthalmopathy and under 60 with stable Graves' hyperthyroidism, was used to find distinguishing TCR V-J signatures. According to the paper, TCR Vbeta CDR3 sequencing was carried out on around 140 peripheral blood samples, which came from 40 to 45 ophthalmopathy, fewer than 80 hyperthyroidism and around 17 progressor patients. The 90 to 100 discovery patients were randomly divided into training and test sets at a 7:3 ratio. An independent validation cohort of 18 to 20 hyperthyroidism patients and approximately 16 patients who later progressed to ophthalmopathy tested prospective prediction of ophthalmopathy. Study-level results and caveats: A model built on a 13 V-J signature distinguished ophthalmopathy from stable hyperthyroidism, reaching about 88% sensitivity and 81% to 83% specificity in cross-validation and 80%/75% in testing. In validation, the model predicted progression to ophthalmopathy a median of about 5.9 months before onset, with roughly 71% sensitivity and 72.22% specificity. Most expanded thyroid clonotypes (frequency above 0.001) were also detected in blood, suggesting blood repertoires may reflect thyroid immune responses. Sample size was not statistically predetermined, and investigators were not blinded to group allocation.

The TCR beta CDR3 regions were amplified from the RNA transcripts. The TCR CDR3 was subjected to a first round of RT-PCR using the HTBI primer set and the Qiagen OneStep RT-PCR kit. Libraries were constructed in a second round of multiplex PCR, after which size selection and purification were performed. Libraries were sequenced paired-end with 100 bp reads on an Illumina HiSeq2000. The source study handled its data this way. SOAPnuke was used to process the raw data, throwing out any read that contained adapters or uncalled bases, had a mean Phred below 15, or lacked an exact constant-primer or identifier match. COPE v1.2.5 was used to merge high-quality paired reads, and clonotypes were defined as unique nucleotide sequences. Clonotypes were aligned to IMGT TRBV, TRBD and TRBJ reference segments using MiTCR v1.1. Analysis was restricted to V-J combinations with a frequency above 0.0001, which covered about 99% of repertoires. A TCS score was defined as the ratio between F50 (clonal expansion) and ExV (chaos), using BLOSUM62-based TCRdist between CDR3 peptides within each V-J. Welch's t-statistics and random forest reduced several hundred V-J features to roughly 13, which were used in a naive Bayes classifier (R e1071). The public sequencing data were trimmed at Q25 with fastp and processed into clonotypes with MiXCR by TCRdb, which kept only in-frame beta chains. For every CDR3 protein sequence, its rows merge into one entry that carries the most common genes and DNA. TCRdb assigned the V and J calls; the authors' analysis was not used. Counted in this sample were about 480,000 distinct CDR3 sequences; 20% to 25% of them appeared once. The ten largest clones capture under 55% of the sample.

From a lookup of the germline V gene, CDR1 and CDR2 are MDHEN and SYDVKM. There are 14 amino acids in the CDR3, from cysteine to phenylalanine inclusive. Only the CDR3 DNA stays, 42 bases, in frame from base 1. V is reduced by 6 bases and J by 2 bases, leaving a spacing of 11 bases between them. Ophthalmopathy patients had moderately to severely active disease, Clinical Activity Score of at least 3, NOSPECS grade of at least 4, and duration under 3 months. Exclusion was applied to patients with uncontrolled infections, other autoimmune diseases, pregnancy or lactation. Diagnoses relied on clinical symptoms, serum thyroxine and TRAb, thyroid ultrasound and orbital computed tomography. PBMCs were isolated from 10 ml of fresh peripheral blood by Ficoll-Paque density gradient centrifugation. Total RNA was extracted with Trizol reagent, and quality was checked on an Agilent 2100 Bioanalyzer.

The specimen sequenced was blood. This clonotype was obtained from a woman in her sixties or seventies with Graves' ophthalmopathy. The chain uses TRBV28 and TRBJ1-3, with the D gene not confidently named. The CDR3 has the sequence CASRTPSTGNTIYF. The DNA reads as follows: TGTGCCAGCAGGACACCATCAACTGGAAACACCATATATTTT.